The entry below gives a single TCR beta chain sequence along with its context. One entry per CDR3 protein results from TCRdb running MiXCR on the 5' RACE reads. The repertoire includes around 450,000 distinct CDR3 sequences, over 12% of them detected once, and approximately 0.52% sits in the top ten. This specimen belongs to a study of identical twins. Germline-derived CDR1 and CDR2 are SGHRS and YFSETQ. V was trimmed by 4 bases and J by 1 base, leaving 6 bases between them. The CDR3 loop spans 13 amino acids. These data were also filed under a second study, of yellow fever vaccine responses in identical twins.

This clonotype originated in a woman aged 18-30 years in good health. Sequencing used CD4+ T cells sorted from blood. The V and J genes are TRBV5-1 and TRBJ2-1; no definite D call. CDR3 in amino acids: CASSRPSYNEQFF. The CDR3 coding sequence is TGCGCCAGCAGCCGCCCATCCTACAATGAGCAGTTCTTC.